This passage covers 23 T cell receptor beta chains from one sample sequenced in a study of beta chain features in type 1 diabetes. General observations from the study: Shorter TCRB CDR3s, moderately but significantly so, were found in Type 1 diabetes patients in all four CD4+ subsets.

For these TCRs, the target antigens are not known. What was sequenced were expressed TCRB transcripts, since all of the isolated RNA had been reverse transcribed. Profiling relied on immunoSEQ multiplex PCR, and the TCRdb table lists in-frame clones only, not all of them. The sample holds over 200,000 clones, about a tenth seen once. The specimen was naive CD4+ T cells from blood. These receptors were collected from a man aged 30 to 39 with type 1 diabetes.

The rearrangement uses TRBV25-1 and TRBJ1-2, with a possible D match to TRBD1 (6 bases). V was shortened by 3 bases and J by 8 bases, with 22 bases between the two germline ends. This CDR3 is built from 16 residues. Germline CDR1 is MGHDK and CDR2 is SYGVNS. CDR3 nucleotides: TGTGCCAGCAGTGATGTGGGGGCGCGAGGCGGTGGAGGCTACACCTTC. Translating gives CASSDVGARGGGGYTF.

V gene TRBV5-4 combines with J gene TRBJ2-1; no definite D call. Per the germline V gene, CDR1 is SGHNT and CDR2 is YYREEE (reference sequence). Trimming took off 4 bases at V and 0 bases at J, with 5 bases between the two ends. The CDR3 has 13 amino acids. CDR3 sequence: CASSLDSYNEQFF. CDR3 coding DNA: TGTGCCAGCAGCCTAGACTCCTACAATGAGCAGTTCTTC.

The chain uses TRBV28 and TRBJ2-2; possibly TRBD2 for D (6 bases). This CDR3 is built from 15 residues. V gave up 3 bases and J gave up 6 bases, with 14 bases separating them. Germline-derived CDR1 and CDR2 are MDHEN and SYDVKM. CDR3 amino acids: CASSFSAGRSGELFF. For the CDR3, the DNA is TGTGCCAGCAGTTTCTCGGCAGGGAGGTCCGGGGAGCTGTTTTTT.

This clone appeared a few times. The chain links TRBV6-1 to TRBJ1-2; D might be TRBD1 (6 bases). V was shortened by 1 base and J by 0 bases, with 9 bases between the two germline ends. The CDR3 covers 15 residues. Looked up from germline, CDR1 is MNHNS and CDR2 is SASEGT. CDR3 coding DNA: TGTGCCAGCAGTGAAGTAGGGGGATCTAACTATGGCTACACCTTC. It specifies CASSEVGGSNYGYTF.

CDR3 region: CATSRDVAGSVTYEQYF. The CDR3 nucleotides read TGTGCCACCAGCAGAGATGTAGCGGGTTCCGTCACCTACGAGCAGTACTTC. This chain connects TRBV15 to TRBJ2-7; 7 bases align to TRBD2. In germline, CDR1 is LNHNV, CDR2 YYDKDF (reference sequence). The CDR3 contains 17 residues. The J segment lost 2 bases and the V segment lost 0 bases, leaving 10 bases of the junction unmatched.

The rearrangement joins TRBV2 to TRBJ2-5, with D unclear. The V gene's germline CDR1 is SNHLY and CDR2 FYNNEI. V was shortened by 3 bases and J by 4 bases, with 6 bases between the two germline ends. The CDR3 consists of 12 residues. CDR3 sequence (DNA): TGTGCCAGCAGTGAGAACTTAGAGACCCAGTACTTC. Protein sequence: CASSENLETQYF.

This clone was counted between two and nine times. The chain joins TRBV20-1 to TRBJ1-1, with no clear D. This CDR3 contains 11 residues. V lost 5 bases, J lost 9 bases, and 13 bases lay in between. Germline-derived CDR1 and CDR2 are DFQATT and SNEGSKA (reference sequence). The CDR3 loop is CSAAYWAKAFF. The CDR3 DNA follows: TGCAGTGCTGCATACTGGGCTAAAGCTTTCTTT.

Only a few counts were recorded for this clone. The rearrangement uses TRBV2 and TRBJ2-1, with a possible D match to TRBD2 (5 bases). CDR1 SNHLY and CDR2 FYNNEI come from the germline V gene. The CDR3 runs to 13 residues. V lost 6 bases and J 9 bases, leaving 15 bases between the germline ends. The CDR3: CASREDSLGEQFF. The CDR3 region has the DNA TGTGCCAGCAGGGAGGACTCTTTGGGTGAGCAGTTCTTC.

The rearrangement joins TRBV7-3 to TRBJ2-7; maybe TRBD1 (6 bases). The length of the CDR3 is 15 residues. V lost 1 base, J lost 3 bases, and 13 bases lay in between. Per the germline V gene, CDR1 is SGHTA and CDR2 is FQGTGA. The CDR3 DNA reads TGTGCCAGCAGCTTAAGGGCAGGGGCGAACTACGAGCAGTACTTC. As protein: CASSLRAGANYEQYF. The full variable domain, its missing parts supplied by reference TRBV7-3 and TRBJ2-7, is GAGVSQTPSNKVTEKGKYVELRCDPISGHTALYWYRQSLGQGPEFLIYFQGTGAADDSGLPNDRFFAVRPEGSVSTLKIQRTERGDSAVYLCASSLRAGANYEQYFGPGTRLTVT.

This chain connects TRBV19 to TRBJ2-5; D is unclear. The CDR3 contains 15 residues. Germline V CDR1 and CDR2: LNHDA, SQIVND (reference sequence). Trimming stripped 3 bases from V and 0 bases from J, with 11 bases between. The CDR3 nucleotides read TGTGCCAGTAGTATGATAGCCGGTAACCAAGAGACCCAGTACTTC. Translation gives CASSMIAGNQETQYF.

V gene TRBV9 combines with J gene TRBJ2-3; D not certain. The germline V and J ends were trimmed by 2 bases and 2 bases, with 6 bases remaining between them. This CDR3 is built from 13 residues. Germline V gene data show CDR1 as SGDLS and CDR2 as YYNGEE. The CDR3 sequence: CASSVRFTDTQYF. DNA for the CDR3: TGTGCCAGCAGCGTCAGATTCACAGATACGCAGTATTTT.

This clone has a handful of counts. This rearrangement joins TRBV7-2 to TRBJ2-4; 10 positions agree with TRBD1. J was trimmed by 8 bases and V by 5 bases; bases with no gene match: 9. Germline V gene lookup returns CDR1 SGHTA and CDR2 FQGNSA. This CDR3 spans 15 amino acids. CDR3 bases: TGTGCCAGCAGCCGCCGACAGGGGGCTTTTGACATTCAGTACTTC. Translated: CASSRRQGAFDIQYF.

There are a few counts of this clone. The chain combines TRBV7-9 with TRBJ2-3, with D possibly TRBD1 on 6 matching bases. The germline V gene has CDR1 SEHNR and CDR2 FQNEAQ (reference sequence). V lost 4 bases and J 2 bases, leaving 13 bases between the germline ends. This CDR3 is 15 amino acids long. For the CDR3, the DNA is TGTGCCAGCAGCTCAACGGGACATCCCACAGATACGCAGTATTTT. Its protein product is CASSSTGHPTDTQYF.

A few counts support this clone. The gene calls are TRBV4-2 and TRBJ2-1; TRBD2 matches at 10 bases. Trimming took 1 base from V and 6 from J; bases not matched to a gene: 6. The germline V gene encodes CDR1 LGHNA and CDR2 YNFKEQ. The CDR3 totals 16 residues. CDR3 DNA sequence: TGTGCCAGCAGCCAAGTCATTAGCGGGGGGCTCAATGAGCAGTTCTTC. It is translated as CASSQVISGGLNEQFF.

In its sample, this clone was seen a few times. This chain's CDR3 is CASSPRLLDPDTQYF. DNA for the CDR3: TGCGCCAGCAGCCCCCGCTTATTAGATCCAGATACGCAGTATTTT. J is TRBJ2-3 and V is TRBV4-3, with D unclear. The CDR3 has 15 amino acids. V was pared by 4 bases and J by 4 bases, with 15 bases between. Germline lookup yields CDR1 LGHNA and CDR2 YSLEER.

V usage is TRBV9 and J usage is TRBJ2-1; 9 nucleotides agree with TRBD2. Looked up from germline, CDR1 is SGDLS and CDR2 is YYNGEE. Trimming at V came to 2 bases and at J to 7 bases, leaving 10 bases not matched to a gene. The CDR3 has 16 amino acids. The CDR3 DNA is TGTGCCAGCAGCGTTGAGGGGCGGGGGGGCCTGAATGAGCAGTTCTTC. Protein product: CASSVEGRGGLNEQFF.

In nucleotides, the CDR3 is TGTGCCAGCAGCTTAACGGGAGCAAACAATGAGCAGTTCTTC. It translates to CASSLTGANNEQFF. V is TRBV7-3 and J is TRBJ2-1; tentatively, D is TRBD2 (5 bases). V was clipped by 0 bases and J by 5 bases, with 8 bases between them. Germline CDR1 SGHTA, CDR2 FQGTGA. The CDR3 totals 14 residues.

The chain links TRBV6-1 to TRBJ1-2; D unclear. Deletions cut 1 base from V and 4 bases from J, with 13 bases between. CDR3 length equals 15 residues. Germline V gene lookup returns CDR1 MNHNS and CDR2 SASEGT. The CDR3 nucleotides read TGTGCCAGCAGTGAAGTAAGAGGGTTTAGCTATGGCTACACCTTC. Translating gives CASSEVRGFSYGYTF.

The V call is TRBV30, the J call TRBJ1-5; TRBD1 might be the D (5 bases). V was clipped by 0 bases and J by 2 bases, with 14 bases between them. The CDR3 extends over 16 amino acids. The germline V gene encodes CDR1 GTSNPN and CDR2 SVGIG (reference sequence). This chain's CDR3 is CAWSVGASSGNQPQHF. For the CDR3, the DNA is TGTGCCTGGAGTGTAGGGGCTTCCTCTGGCAATCAGCCCCAGCATTTT.

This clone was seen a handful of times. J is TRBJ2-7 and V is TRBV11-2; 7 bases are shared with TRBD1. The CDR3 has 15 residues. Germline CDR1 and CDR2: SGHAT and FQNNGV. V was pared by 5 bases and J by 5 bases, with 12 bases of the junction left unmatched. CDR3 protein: CASSNHLTGFDEQYF. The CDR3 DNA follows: TGTGCCAGCAGCAACCACTTGACAGGGTTCGACGAGCAGTACTTC.

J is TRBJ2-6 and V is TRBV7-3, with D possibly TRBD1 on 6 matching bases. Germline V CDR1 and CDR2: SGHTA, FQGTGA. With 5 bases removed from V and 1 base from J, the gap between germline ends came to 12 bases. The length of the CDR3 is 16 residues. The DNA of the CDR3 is TGTGCCAGCAGCCCGCCAGGGGATTCTGGGGCCAACGTCCTGACTTTC. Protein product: CASSPPGDSGANVLTF.

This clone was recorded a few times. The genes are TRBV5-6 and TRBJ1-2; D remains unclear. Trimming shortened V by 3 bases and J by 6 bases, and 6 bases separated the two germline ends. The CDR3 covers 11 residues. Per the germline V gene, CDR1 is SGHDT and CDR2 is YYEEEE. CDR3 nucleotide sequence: TGTGCCAGCAGCTGGGAGAATGGCTACACCTTC. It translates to CASSWENGYTF.

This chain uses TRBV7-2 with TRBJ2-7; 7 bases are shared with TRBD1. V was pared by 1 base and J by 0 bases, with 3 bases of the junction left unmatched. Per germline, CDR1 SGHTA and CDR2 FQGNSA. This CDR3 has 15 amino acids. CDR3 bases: TGTGCCAGCAGCTTAGAGAGGGGGCCCTCCTACGAGCAGTACTTC. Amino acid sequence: CASSLERGPSYEQYF.